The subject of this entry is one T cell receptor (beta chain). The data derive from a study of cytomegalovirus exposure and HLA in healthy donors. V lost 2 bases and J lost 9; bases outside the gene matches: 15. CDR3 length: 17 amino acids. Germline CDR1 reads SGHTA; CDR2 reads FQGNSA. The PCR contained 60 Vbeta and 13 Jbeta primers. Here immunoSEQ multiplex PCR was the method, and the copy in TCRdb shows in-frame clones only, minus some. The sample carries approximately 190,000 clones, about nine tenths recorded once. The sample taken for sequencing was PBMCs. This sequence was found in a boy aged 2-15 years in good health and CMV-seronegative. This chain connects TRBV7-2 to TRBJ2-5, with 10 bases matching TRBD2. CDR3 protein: CASSLKVGAGSGGAQYF. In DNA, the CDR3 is TGTGCCAGCAGCTTAAAGGTTGGGGCGGGCAGCGGGGGGGCCCAGTACTTC.